The clone carrying this TCR beta chain has a handful of counts. Its antigen remains unknown. V lost 5 bases to trimming and J lost 8 bases, with 15 bases between them. The CDR3 loop spans 13 amino acids. Germline assignment: CDR1 SGHTA and CDR2 FQGNSA. Molecular-barcoded quantitative 5'-RACE produced these TCR beta libraries. MiXCR, applied by TCRdb to the 5' RACE reads, yields one record per CDR3 protein. The sample carries 450,000 or so distinct CDR3 sequences, approximately 26% recorded once. This entry is derived from a study of CD8 T cells in ankylosing spondylitis. Study-level findings and limits: Enrichment of disease-linked clones was reportedly significant in matched ankylosing spondylitis synovial fluid. A TCR beta motif made of several highly homologous variants seemed typical of ankylosing spondylitis blood.

The chain employs TRBV7-2 and TRBJ1-2; D is unclear. The sample consisted of blood, either unsorted or a sorted T cell fraction (not recorded which). The TCR comes from a male donor with ankylosing spondylitis. CDR3 bases: TGTGCCAGCAGCCAGACTTGGGCCGAGGGCTACACCTTC. Translated: CASSQTWAEGYTF.